This TCR beta chain is from a study of cytomegalovirus exposure and HLA in healthy donors. The PCR used 60 Vbeta and 13 Jbeta primers. The assay was immunoSEQ multiplex PCR, and TCRdb's table has in-frame clones only and misses some. The table includes 180,000 or so clones, over 70% detected once. The CDR3 length is 15 residues. Trimming removed 0 bases from V and 6 bases from J; junction bases left unmatched: 5. The germline CDR1 and CDR2 sequences are SGHRS and YFSETQ. Whole-study findings and limits: Donors belonging to an Asian-associated ancestry cluster reportedly showed fewer N-insertions in productive TCRs than the roughly 670-donor mean, according to what a later analysis found.

Turning to this clone: Its antigen is not identified.

Sequencing used PBMCs. The V call is TRBV5-1, the J call TRBJ2-2, with TRBD1 matching 7 bases. This receptor was identified in a female donor in good health and CMV-seronegative. The CDR3 sequence: CASSLDRGRAGELFF. DNA of the CDR3: TGCGCCAGCAGCTTGGACAGGGGAAGGGCCGGGGAGCTGTTTTTT.